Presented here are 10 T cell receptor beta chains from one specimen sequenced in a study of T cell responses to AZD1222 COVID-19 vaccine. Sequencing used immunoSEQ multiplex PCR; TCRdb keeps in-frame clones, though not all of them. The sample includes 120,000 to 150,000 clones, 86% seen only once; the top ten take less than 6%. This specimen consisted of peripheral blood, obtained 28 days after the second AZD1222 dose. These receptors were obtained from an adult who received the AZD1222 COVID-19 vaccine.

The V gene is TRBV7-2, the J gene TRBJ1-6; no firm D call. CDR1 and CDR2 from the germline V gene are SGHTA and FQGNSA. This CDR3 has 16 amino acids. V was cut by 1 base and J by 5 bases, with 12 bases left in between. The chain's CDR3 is CASSLVPTKNNSPLHF. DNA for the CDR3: TGTGCCAGCAGCTTAGTGCCGACAAAAAATAATTCACCCCTCCACTTT.

The CDR3 DNA reads as TGTGCCAGCATCGTCAGGGGCCCCTCCGGGGAGCAGTACTTC. Amino acids: CASIVRGPSGEQYF. The chain has TRBV6-5 and TRBJ2-7; a possible D gene is TRBD1 (6 bases). The CDR3 runs 14 residues. V lost 7 bases and J 7 bases, leaving 20 bases between the germline ends. Germline V gene lookup returns CDR1 MNHEY and CDR2 SVGAGI.

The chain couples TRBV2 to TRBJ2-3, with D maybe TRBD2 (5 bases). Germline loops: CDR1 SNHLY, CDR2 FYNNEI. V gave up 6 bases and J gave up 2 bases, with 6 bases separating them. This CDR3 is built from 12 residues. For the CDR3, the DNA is TGTGCCAGCAGCCGGGACACAGATACGCAGTATTTT. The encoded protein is CASSRDTDTQYF.

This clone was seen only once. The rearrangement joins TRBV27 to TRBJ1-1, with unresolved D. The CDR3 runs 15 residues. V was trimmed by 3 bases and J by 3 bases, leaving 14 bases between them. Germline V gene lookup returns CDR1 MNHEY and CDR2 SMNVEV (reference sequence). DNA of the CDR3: TGTGCCAGCAGTTTGAGTTTGGTTGTGGACACTGAAGCTTTCTTT. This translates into CASSLSLVVDTEAFF.

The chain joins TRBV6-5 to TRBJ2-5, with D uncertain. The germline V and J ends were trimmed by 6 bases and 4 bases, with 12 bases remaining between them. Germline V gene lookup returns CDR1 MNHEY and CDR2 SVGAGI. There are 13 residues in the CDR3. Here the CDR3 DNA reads TGTGCCAGCAGCCCGGGCAGCAGAGAGACCCAGTACTTC. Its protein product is CASSPGSRETQYF.

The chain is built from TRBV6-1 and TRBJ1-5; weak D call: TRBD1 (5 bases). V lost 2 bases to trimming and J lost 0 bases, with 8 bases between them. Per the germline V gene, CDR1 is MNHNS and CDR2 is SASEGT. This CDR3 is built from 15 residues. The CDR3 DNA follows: TGTGCCAGCAGTGAAAATAGGGGTAGCAATCAGCCCCAGCATTTT. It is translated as CASSENRGSNQPQHF.

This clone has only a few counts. The CDR3 nucleotides read TGTGCCTGGCAAAGGGACGGTTATAGCAATCAGCCCCAGCATTTT. It is translated as CAWQRDGYSNQPQHF. The gene calls are TRBV30 and TRBJ1-5, with D possibly matching TRBD1 (5 bases). Between the trimmed V and J ends, which lost 5 bases and 0 bases, there was a span of 14 bases. This CDR3 comprises 15 residues. Germline CDR1 GTSNPN, CDR2 SVGIG (reference sequence).

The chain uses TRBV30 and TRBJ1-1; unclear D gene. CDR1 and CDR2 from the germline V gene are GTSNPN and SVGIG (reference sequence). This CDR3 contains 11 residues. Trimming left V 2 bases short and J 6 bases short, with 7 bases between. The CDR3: CAWSRLSEAFF. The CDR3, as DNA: TGTGCCTGGAGTCGACTGTCTGAAGCTTTCTTT. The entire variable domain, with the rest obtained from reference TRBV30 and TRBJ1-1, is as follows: SQTIHQWPATLVQPVGSPLSLECTVEGTSNPNLYWYRQAAGRGLQLLFYSVGIGQISSEVPQNLSASRPQDRQFILSSKKLLLSDSGFYLCAWSRLSEAFFGQGTRLTVV.

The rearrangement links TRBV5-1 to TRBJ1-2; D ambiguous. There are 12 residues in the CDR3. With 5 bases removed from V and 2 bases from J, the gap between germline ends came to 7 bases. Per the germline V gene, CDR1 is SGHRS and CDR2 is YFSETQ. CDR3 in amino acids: CASRSDNYGYTF. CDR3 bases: TGCGCCAGCAGAAGTGACAACTATGGCTACACCTTC.

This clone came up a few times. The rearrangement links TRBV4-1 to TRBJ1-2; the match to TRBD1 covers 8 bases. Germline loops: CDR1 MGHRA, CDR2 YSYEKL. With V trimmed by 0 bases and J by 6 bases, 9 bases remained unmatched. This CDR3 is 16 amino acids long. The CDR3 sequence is CASSQEPGQASHGYTF. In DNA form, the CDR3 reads TGCGCCAGCAGCCAAGAACCGGGACAGGCGAGCCATGGCTACACCTTC.